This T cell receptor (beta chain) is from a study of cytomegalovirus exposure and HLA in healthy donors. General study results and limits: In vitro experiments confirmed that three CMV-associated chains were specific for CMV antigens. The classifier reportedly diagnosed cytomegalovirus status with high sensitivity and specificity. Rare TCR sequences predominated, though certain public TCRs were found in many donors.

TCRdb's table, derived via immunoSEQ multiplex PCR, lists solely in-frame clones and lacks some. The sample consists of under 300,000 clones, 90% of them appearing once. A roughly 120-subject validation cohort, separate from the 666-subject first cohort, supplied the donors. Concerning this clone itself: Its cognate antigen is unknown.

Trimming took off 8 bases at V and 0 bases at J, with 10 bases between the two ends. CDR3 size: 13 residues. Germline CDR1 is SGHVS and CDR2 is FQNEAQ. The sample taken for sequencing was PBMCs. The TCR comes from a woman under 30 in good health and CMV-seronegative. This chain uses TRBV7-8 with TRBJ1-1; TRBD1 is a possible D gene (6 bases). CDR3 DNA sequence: TGTGCCAGCCATGAGGGGGTGAACACTGAAGCTTTCTTT. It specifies CASHEGVNTEAFF.